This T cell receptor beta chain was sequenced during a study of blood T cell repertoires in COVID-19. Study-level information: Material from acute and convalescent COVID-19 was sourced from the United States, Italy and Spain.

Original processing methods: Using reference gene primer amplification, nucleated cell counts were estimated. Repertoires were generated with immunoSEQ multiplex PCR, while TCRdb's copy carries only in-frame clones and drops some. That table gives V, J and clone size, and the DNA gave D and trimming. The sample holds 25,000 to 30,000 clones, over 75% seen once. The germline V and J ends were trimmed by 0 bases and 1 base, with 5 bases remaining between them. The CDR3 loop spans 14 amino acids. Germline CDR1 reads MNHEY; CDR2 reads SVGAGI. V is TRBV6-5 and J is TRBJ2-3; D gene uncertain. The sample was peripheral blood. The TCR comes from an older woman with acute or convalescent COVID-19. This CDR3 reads CASSYSAGTDTQYF. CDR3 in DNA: TGTGCCAGCAGTTACTCGGCGGGCACAGATACGCAGTATTTT.